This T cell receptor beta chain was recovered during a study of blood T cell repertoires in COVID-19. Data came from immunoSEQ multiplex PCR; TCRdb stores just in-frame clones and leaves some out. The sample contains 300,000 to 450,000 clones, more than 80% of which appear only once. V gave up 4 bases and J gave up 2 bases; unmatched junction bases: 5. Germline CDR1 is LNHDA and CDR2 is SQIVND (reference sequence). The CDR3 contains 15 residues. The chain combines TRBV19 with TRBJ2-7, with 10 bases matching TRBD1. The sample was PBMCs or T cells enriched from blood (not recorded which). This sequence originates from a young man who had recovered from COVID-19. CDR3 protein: CASSKPGQGPYEQYF. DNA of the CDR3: TGTGCCAGTAGTAAACCGGGACAGGGGCCCTACGAGCAGTACTTC.